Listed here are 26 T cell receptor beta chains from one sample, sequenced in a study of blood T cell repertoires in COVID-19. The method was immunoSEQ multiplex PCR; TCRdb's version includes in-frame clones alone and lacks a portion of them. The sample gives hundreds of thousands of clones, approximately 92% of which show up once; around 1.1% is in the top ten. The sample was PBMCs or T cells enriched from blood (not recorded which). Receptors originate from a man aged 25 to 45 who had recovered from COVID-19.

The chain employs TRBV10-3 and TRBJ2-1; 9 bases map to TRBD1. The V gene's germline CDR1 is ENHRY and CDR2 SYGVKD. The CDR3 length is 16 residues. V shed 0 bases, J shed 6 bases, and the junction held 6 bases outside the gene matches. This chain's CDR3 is CAISESPDRGSNEQFF. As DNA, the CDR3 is TGTGCCATCAGTGAGTCGCCGGACAGGGGATCCAATGAGCAGTTCTTC.

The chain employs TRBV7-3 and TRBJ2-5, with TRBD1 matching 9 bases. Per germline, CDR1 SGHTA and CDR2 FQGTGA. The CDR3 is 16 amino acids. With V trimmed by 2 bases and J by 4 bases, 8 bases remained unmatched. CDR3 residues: CASSLGHTGGPETQYF. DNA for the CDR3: TGTGCCAGCAGCTTAGGCCACACAGGGGGCCCAGAGACCCAGTACTTC.

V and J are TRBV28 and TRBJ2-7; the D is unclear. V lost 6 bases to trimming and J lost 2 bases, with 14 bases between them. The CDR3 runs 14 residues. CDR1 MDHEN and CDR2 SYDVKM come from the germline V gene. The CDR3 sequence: CASSSVHEPYEQYF. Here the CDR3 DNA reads TGTGCCAGCAGCTCAGTACACGAACCCTACGAGCAGTACTTC.

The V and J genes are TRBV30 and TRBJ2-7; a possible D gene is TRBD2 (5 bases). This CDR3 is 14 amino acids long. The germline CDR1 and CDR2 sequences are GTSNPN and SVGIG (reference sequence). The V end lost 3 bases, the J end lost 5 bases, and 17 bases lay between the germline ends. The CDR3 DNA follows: TGTGCCTGGAGGAGGGTTGCTCCATTGGACGAGCAGTACTTC. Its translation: CAWRRVAPLDEQYF.

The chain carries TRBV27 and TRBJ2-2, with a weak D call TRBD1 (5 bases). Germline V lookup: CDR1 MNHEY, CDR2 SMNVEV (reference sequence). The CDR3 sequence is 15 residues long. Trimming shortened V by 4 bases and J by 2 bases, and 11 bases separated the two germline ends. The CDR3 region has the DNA TGTGCCAGCAGTTCCCGACAGAGTAACACCGGGGAGCTGTTTTTT. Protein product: CASSSRQSNTGELFF.

The CDR3, as DNA: TGTGCCAGCAGCCAAGGGGGCCAGGGTTTTTCACCCCTCCACTTT. This gives the protein CASSQGGQGFSPLHF. The J gene is TRBJ1-6, the V gene TRBV3-1 (or the pseudogene TRBV3-2); D perhaps matches TRBD1 (5 bases). Trimming removed 1 base at V and 9 bases at J, with 13 bases between. CDR3 length: 15 amino acids. Germline CDR1 is LGHDT and CDR2 is YNNKEL (reference sequence).

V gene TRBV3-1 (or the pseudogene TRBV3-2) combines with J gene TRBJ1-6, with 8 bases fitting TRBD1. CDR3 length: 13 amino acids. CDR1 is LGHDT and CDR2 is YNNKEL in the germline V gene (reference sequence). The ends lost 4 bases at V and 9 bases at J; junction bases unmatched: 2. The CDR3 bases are TGTGCCAGCAGCCCAGGACAGGGTTCACCCCTCCACTTT. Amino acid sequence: CASSPGQGSPLHF.

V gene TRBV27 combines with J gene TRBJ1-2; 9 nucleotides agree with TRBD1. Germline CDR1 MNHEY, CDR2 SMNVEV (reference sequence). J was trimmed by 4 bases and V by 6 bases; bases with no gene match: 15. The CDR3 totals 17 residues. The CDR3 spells CASSSLGQGSGSYGYTF. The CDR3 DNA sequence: TGTGCCAGCAGCTCATTGGGACAGGGATCTGGGAGCTATGGCTACACCTTC.

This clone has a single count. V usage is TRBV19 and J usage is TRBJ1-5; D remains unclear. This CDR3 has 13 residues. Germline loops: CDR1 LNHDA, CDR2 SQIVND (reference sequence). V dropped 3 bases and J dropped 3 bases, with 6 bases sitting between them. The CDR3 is CASSIGVNQPQHF. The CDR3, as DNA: TGTGCCAGTAGTATCGGGGTCAATCAGCCCCAGCATTTT.

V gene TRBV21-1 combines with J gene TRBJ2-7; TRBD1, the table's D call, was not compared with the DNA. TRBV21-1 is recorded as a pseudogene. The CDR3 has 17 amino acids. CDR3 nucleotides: TGTGCCAGCAGCAAAAGGTCAGGATTGGACAGGGACTACGAGCAGTACTTC. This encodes CASSKRSGLDRDYEQYF.

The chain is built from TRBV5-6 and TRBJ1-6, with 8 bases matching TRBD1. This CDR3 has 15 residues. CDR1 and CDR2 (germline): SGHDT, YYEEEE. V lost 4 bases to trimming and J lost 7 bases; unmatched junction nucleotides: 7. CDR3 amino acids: CASSLTTGVNSPLHF. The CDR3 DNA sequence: TGTGCCAGCAGCCTCACGACAGGGGTCAATTCACCCCTCCACTTT.

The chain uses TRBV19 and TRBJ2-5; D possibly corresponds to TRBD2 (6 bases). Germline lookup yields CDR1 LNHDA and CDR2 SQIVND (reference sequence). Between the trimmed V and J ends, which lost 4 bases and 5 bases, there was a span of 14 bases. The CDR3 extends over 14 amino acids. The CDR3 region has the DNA TGTGCCAGTAGTACTCCCGGGACTTCCGAGACCCAGTACTTC. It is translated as CASSTPGTSETQYF.

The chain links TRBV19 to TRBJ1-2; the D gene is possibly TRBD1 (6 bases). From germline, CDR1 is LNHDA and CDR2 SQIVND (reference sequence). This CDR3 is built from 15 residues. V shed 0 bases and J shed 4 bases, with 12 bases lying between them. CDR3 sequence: CASSIDLEDSYGYTF. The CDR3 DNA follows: TGTGCCAGTAGTATAGATTTAGAGGACAGCTATGGCTACACCTTC.

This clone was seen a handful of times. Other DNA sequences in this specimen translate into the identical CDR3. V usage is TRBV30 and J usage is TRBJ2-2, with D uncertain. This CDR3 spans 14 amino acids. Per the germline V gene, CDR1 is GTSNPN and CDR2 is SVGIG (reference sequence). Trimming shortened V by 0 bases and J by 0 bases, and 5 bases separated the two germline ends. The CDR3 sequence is CAWSVHPNTGELFF. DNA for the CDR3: TGTGCCTGGAGTGTACATCCGAACACCGGGGAGCTGTTTTTT.

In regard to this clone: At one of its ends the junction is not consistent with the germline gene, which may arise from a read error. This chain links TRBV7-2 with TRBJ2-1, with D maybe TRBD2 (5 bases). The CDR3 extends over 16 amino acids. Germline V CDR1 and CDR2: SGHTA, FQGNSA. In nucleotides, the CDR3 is TGTGCCAGCAGCCTAGCTCGGCTAGCAAAAAACAATGAGCAGTTCTTC. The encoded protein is CASSLARLAKNNEQFF.

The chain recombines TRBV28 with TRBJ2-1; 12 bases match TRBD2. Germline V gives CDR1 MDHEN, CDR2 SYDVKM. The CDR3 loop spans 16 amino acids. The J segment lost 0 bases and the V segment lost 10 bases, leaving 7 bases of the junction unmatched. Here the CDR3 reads CATRGLAGSSYNEQFF. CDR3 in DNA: TGTGCCACCCGAGGACTAGCGGGGAGCTCCTACAATGAGCAGTTCTTC.

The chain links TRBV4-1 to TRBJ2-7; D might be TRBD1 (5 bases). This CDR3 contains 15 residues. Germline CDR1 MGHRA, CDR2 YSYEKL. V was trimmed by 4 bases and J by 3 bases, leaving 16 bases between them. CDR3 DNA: TGCGCCAGCAGCCGGGGTACAGGAGCAGGCTACGAGCAGTACTTC. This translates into CASSRGTGAGYEQYF.

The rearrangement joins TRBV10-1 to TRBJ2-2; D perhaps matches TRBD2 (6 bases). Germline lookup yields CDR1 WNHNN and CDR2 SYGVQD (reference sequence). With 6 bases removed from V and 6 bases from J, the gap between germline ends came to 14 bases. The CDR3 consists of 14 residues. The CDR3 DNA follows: TGCGCCAGCAGAGGTGGTAGCGGATCCGGGGAGCTGTTTTTT. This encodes CASRGGSGSGELFF.

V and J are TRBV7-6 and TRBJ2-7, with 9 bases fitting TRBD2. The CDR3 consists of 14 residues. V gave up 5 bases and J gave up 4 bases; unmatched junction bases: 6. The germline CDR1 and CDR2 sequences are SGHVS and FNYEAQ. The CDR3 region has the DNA TGTGCCAGCAGCACCCAACTAGCGGGTTACGAGCAGTACTTC. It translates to CASSTQLAGYEQYF.

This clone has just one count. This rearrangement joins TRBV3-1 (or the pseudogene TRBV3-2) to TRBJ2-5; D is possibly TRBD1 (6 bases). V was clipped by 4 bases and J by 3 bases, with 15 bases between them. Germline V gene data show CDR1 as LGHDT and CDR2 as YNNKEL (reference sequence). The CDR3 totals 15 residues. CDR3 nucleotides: TGTGCCAGCAGCCCAACCGGGACACCTAAAGAGACCCAGTACTTC. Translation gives CASSPTGTPKETQYF.

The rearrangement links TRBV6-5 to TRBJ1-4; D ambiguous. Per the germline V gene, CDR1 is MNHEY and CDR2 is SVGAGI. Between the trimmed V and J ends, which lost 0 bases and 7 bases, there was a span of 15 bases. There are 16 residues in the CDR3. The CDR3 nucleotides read TGTGCCAGCAGTTACTCGGGCGGGTTGGACCTTGAAAAACTGTTTTTT. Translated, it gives CASSYSGGLDLEKLFF.

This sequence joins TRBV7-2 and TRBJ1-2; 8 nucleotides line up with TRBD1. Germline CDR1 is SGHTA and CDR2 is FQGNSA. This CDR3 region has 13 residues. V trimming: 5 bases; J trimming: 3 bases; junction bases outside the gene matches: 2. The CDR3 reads CASSMTGDYGYTF. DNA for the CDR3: TGTGCCAGCAGCATGACAGGGGACTATGGCTACACCTTC.

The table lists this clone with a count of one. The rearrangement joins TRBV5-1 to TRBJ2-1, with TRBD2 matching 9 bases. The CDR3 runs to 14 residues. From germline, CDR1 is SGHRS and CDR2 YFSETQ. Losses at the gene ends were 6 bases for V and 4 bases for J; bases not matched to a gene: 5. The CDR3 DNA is TGCGCCAGCATGTTAGCGGGAGCTTACAATGAGCAGTTCTTC. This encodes CASMLAGAYNEQFF.

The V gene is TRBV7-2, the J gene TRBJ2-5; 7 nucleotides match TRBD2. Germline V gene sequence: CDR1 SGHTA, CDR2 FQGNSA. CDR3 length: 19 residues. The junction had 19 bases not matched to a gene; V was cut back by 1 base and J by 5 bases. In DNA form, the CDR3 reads TGTGCCAGCAGCTTAGAGATTGTGTCAGCTTGGGGAGGGCCGGAGACCCAGTACTTC. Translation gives CASSLEIVSAWGGPETQYF. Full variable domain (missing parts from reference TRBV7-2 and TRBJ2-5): GAGVSQSPSNKVTEKGKDVELRCDPISGHTALYWYRQSLGQGLEFLIYFQGNSAPDKSGLPSDRFSAERTGGSVSTLTIQRTQQEDSAVYLCASSLEIVSAWGGPETQYFGPGTRLLVL.

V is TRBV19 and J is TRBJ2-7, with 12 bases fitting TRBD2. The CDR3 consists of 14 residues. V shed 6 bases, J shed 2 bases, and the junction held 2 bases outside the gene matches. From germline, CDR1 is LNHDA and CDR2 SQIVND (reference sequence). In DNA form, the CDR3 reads TGTGCCAGTAGCACTAGCGGGGGGCCCTACGAGCAGTACTTC. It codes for CASSTSGGPYEQYF.

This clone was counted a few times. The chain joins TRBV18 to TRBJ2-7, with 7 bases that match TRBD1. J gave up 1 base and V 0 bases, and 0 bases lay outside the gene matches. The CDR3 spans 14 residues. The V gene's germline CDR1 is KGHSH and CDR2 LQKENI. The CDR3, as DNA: TGTGCCAGCTCACCACCGGGACAGTCCTACGAGCAGTACTTC. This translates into CASSPPGQSYEQYF.